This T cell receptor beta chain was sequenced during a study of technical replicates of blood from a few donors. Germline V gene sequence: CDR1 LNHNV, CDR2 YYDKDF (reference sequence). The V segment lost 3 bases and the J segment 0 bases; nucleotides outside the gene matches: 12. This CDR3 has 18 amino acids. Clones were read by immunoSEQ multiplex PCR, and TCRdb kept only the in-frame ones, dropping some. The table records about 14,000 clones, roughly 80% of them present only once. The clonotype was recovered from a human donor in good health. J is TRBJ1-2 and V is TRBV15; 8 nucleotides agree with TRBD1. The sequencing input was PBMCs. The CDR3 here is CATSSFSQGARANYGYTF. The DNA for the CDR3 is TGTGCCACCAGCAGCTTCTCCCAGGGGGCGAGAGCTAACTATGGCTACACCTTC.